This TCR beta chain was found in a study of blood T cell repertoires in COVID-19. Living in about two dozen US areas, the participants were between roughly 18 and 90 years of age. The J segment lost 6 bases and the V segment lost 5 bases, leaving 12 bases of the junction unmatched. The CDR3 covers 15 residues. Germline CDR1 SEHNR, CDR2 FQNEAQ (reference sequence). Original analysis: By means of reference gene primer amplification, nucleated cell counts were estimated. Some clones are missing from TCRdb's copy, which holds only in-frame ones; the method was immunoSEQ multiplex PCR. The DNA was the basis for D and trimming; V, J and clone size are from that table. The profile shows some 150,000 clones, 84% of them singletons.

Sequenced: PBMCs or T cells enriched from blood (not recorded which). This TCR came from a woman in her 50s who had been exposed to COVID-19. The rearrangement links TRBV7-9 to TRBJ1-2, with 7 bases fitting TRBD1. The CDR3 nucleotides read TGTGCCAGCAGCAAGGCGCTCACAGGGGAGGATGGCTACACCTTC. Protein: CASSKALTGEDGYTF.